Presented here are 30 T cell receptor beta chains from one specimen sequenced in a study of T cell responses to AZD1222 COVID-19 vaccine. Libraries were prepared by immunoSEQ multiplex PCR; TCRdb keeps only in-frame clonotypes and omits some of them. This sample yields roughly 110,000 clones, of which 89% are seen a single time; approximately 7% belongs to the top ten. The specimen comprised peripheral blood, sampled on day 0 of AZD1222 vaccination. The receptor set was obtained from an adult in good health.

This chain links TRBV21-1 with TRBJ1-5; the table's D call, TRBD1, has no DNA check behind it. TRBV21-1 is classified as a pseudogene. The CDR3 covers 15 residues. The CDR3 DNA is TGTGCCAGCAGCAAACGGGGACAGGGTACCCAGCCCCAGCATTTT. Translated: CASSKRGQGTQPQHF.

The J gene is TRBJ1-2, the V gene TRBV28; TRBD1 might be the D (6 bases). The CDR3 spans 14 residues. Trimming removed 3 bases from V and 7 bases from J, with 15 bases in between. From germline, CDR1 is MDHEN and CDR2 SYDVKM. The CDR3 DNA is TGTGCCAGCAGTTTGATCGGGGGCAGGCGTGGCTACACCTTC. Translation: CASSLIGGRRGYTF.

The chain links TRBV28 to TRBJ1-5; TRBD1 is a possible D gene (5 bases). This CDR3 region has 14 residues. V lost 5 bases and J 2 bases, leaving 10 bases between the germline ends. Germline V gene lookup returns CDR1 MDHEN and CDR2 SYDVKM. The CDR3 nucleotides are TGTGCCAGCAGTCGGGGGGTTGGCAATCAGCCCCAGCATTTT. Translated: CASSRGVGNQPQHF.

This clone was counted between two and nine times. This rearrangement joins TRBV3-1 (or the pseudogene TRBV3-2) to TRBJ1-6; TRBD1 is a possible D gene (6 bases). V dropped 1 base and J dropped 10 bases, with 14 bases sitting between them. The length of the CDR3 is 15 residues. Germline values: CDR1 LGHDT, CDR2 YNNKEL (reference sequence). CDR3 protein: CASSQVLQGSSPLHF. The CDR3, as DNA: TGTGCCAGCAGCCAAGTTCTGCAGGGGAGCTCACCCCTCCACTTT.

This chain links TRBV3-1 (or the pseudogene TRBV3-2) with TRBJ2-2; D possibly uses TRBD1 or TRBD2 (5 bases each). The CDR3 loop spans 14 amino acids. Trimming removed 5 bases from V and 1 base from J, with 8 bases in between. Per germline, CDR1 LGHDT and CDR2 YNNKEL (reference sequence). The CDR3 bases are TGTGCCAGCAGCTCGGGACGGAACACCGGGGAGCTGTTTTTT. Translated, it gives CASSSGRNTGELFF.

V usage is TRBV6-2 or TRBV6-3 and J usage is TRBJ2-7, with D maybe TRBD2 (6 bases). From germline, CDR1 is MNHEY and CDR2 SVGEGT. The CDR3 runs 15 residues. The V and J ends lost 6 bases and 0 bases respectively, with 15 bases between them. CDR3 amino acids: CASSDGAGNSYEQYF. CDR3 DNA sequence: TGTGCCAGCAGCGACGGGGCGGGGAACTCCTACGAGCAGTACTTC.

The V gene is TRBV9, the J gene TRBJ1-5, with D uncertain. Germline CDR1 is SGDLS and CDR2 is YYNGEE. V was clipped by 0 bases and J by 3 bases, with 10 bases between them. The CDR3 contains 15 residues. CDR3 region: CASSVGGAANQPQHF. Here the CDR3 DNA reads TGTGCCAGCAGCGTAGGGGGAGCTGCCAATCAGCCCCAGCATTTT.

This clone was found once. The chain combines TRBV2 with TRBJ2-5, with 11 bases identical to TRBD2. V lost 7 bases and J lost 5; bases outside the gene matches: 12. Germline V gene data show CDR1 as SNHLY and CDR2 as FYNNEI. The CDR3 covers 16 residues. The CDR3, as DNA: TGTGCCAGCATTCGGACCCGACTAGCGGGACGGGAGACCCAGTACTTC. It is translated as CASIRTRLAGRETQYF.

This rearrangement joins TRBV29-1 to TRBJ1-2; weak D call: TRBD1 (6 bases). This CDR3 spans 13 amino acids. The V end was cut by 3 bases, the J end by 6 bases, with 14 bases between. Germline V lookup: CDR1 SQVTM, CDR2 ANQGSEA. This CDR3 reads CSVDPPWDNGYTF. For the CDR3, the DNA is TGCAGCGTTGATCCGCCCTGGGACAATGGCTACACCTTC.

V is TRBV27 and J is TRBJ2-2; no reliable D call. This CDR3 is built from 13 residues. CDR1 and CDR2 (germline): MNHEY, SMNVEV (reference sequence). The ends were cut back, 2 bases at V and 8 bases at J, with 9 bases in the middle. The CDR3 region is CASSLTSPGELFF. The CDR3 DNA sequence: TGTGCCAGCAGTTTAACGAGTCCGGGGGAGCTGTTTTTT.

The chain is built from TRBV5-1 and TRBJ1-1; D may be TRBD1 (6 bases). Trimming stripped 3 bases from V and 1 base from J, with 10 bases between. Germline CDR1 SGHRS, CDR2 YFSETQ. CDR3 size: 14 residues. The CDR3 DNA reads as TGCGCCAGCAGCTCCACACAGGGGAACACTGAAGCTTTCTTT. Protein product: CASSSTQGNTEAFF.

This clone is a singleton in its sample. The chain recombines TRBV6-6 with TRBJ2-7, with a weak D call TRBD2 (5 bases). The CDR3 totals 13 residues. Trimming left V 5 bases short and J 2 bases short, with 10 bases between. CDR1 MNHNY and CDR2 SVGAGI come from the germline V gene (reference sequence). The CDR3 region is CASSLSATYEQYF. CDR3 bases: TGTGCCAGCAGTCTTAGCGCCACCTACGAGCAGTACTTC.

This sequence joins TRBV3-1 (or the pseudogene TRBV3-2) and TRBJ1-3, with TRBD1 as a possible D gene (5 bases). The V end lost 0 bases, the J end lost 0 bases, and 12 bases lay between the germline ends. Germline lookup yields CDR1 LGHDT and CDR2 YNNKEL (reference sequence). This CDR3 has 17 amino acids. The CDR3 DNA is TGTGCCAGCAGCCAAGACTACAGGCCAGGCTCTGGAAACACCATATATTTT. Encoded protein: CASSQDYRPGSGNTIYF.

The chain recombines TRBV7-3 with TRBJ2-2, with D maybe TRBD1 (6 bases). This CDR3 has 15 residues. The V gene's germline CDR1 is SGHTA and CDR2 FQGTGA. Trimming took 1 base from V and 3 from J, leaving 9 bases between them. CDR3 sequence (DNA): TGTGCCAGCAGCTTAAACAGGGATTACACCGGGGAGCTGTTTTTT. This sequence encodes CASSLNRDYTGELFF. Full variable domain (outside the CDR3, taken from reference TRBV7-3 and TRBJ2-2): GAGVSQTPSNKVTEKGKYVELRCDPISGHTALYWYRQSLGQGPEFLIYFQGTGAADDSGLPNDRFFAVRPEGSVSTLKIQRTERGDSAVYLCASSLNRDYTGELFFGEGSRLTVL.

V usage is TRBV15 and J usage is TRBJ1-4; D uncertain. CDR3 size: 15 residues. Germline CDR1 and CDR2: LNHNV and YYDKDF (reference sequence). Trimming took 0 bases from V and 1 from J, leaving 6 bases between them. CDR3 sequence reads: CATSRDRGTNEKLFF. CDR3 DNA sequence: TGTGCCACCAGCAGAGATCGGGGAACTAATGAAAAACTGTTTTTT.

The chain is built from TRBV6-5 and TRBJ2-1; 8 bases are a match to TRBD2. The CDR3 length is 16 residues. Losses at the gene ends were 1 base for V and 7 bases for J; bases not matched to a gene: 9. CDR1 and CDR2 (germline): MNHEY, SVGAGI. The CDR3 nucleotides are TGTGCCAGCAGTTACTATTCTGCGGGAGGTGGGAATGAGCAGTTCTTC. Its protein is CASSYYSAGGGNEQFF.

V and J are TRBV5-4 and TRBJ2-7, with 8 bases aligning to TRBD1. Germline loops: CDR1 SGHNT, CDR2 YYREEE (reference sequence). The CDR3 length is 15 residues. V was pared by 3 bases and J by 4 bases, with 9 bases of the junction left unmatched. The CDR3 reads CASSSIQGETYEQYF. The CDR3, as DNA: TGTGCCAGCAGCTCCATACAGGGGGAGACGTACGAGCAGTACTTC.

The CDR3 nucleotides read TGTGCCAGCTCACCACCCAGGAGCACAGATACGCAGTATTTT. Its translation is CASSPPRSTDTQYF. The chain carries TRBV18 and TRBJ2-3; D gene uncertain. Germline CDR1 KGHSH, CDR2 LQKENI. The CDR3 consists of 14 residues. Trimming left V 0 bases short and J 0 bases short, with 4 bases between.

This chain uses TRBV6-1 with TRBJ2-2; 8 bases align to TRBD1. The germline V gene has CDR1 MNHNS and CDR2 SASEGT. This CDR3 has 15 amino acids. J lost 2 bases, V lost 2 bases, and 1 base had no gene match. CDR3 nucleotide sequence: TGTGCCAGCAGTGAACAGGGGGCTAACACCGGGGAGCTGTTTTTT. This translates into CASSEQGANTGELFF.

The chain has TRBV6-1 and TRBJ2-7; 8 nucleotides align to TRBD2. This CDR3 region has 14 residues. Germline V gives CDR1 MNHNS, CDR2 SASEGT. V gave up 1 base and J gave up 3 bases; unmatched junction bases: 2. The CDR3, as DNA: TGTGCCAGCAGTGAAGGTGGGACTAGCTACGAGCAGTACTTC. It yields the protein CASSEGGTSYEQYF.

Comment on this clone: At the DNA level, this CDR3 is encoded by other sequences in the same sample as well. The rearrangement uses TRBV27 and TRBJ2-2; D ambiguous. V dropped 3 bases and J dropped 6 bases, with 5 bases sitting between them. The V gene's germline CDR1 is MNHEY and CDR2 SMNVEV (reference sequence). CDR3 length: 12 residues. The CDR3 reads CASSLFAGELFF. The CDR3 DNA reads TGTGCCAGCAGTTTGTTTGCCGGGGAGCTGTTTTTT.

The chain's CDR3 is CASSQGKGAVGNIQYF. CDR3 coding DNA: TGCGCCAGCAGTCAAGGTAAGGGGGCGGTCGGGAACATTCAGTACTTC. The rearrangement uses TRBV23-1 and TRBJ2-4, with 7 bases fitting TRBD1. Being an ORF, TRBV23-1 has a function that is uncertain. V trimming: 2 bases; J trimming: 7 bases; junction bases outside the gene matches: 11. This CDR3 is 16 amino acids long.

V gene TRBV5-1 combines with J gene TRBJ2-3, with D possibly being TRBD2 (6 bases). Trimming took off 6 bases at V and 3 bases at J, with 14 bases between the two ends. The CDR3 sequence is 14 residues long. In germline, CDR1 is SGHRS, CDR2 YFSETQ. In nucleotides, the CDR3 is TGCGCCAGCAAAACGGGAGCTGGTACAGATACGCAGTATTTT. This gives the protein CASKTGAGTDTQYF.

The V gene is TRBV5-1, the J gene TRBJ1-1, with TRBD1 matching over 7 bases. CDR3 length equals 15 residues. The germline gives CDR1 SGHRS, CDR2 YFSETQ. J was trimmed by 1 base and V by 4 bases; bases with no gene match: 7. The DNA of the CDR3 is TGCGCCAGCAGCCCAATCAGGGGGGCGAACACTGAAGCTTTCTTT. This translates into CASSPIRGANTEAFF.

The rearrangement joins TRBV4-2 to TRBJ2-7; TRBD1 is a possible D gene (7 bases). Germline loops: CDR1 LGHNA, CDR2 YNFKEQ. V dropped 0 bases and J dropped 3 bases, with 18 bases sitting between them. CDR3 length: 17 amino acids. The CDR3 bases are TGTGCCAGCAGCCAAGAAGGAGGGACAGTCAGTTTCTACGAGCAGTACTTC. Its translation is CASSQEGGTVSFYEQYF.

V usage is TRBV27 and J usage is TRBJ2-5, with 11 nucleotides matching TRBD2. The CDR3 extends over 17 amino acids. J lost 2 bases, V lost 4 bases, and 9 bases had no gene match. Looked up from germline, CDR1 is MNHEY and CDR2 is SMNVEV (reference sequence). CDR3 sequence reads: CASSSPPGLADQETQYF. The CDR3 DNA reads TGTGCCAGCAGTTCCCCCCCGGGACTAGCGGATCAAGAGACCCAGTACTTC.

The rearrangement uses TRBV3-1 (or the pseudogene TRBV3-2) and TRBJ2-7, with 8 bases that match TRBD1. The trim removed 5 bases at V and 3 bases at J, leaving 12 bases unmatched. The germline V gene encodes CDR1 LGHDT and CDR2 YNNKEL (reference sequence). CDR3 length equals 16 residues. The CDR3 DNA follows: TGTGCCAGCAGCACCCGGACAGGGAAAGGAATCTACGAGCAGTACTTC. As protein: CASSTRTGKGIYEQYF.

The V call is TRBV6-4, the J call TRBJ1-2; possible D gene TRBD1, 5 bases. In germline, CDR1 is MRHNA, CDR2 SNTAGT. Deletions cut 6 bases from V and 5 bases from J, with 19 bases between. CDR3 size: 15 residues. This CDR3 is CASSHGRQGEYGYTF. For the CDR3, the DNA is TGTGCCAGCAGCCACGGGCGGCAGGGTGAATATGGCTACACCTTC.

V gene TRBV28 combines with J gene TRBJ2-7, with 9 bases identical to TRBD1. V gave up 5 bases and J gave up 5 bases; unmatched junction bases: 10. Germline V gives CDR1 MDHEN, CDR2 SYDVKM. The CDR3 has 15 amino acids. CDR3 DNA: TGTGCCAGCAGTCTTGCCGGGACAGGGATCCACGAGCAGTACTTC. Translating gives CASSLAGTGIHEQYF.

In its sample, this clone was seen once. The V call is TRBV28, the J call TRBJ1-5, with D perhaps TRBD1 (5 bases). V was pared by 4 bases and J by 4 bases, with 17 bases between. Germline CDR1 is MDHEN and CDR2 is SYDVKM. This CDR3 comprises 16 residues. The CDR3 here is CASSSNRKGGNQPQHF. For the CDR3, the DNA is TGTGCCAGCAGTTCTAACAGGAAGGGTGGTAATCAGCCCCAGCATTTT. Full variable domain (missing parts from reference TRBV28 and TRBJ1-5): DVKVTQSSRYLVKRTGEKVFLECVQDMDHENMFWYRQDPGLGLRLIYFSYDVKMKEKGDIPEGYSVSREKKERFSLILESASTNQTSMYLCASSSNRKGGNQPQHFGDGTRLSIL.